A selection of T cell receptor beta chains follows, all from one sample in a study of shared clonotypes between healthy human individuals. Assay used: immunoSEQ multiplex PCR; TCRdb lists only in-frame clones, some missing. The sample lists some 2,000,000 clones, 90% to 95% occurring once. The specimen was naive CD4+ T cells sorted from blood. The receptors were sampled from a man aged 18 to 30 in good health. Both conserved end residues are part of each CDR3. Fields, in order: CDR3 DNA, CDR3 protein, CDR3 length, D gene, J gene, clone size, V gene. The D gene is left open where the match is weak. Clone size is given for some rows only: seen once, a few or many times, or a class if the clone is expanded.

CDR3 DNA: TGTGCCAGCAGCCAAGGCCTTTTCTCTGGAAACACCATATATTTT; CDR3 protein: CASSQGLFSGNTIYF; CDR3 length: 15; D gene: NA; J gene: TRBJ1-3; clone size: once; V gene: TRBV14
CDR3 DNA: TGTGCCAGCAGCGTAGGAGGGGGAGCCAAAAACATTCAGTACTTC; CDR3 protein: CASSVGGGAKNIQYF; CDR3 length: 15; D gene: NA; J gene: TRBJ2-4; clone size: NA; V gene: TRBV9
CDR3 DNA: TGTGCCAGCAGTTATTTAGGGCAGGGTCTGAACACTGAAGCTTTCTTT; CDR3 protein: CASSYLGQGLNTEAFF; CDR3 length: 16; D gene: NA; J gene: TRBJ1-1; clone size: NA; V gene: TRBV5-4
CDR3 DNA: TGTGCCATCAGTGACAACTCTCAGTCCCTCCACTTT; CDR3 protein: CAISDNSQSLHF; CDR3 length: 12; D gene: NA; J gene: TRBJ1-6; clone size: NA; V gene: TRBV10-3
CDR3 DNA: TGCGCCAGCAGCTTGGAGGCAGGGGTCACAGATACGCAGTATTTT; CDR3 protein: CASSLEAGVTDTQYF; CDR3 length: 15; D gene: NA; J gene: TRBJ2-3; clone size: NA; V gene: TRBV5-1
CDR3 DNA: TGTGCCAGCAGCTTACCAGGGTTCCGTTCACCCCTCCACTTT; CDR3 protein: CASSLPGFRSPLHF; CDR3 length: 14; D gene: NA; J gene: TRBJ1-6; clone size: NA; V gene: TRBV11-3
CDR3 DNA: TGTGCCAGCAGTTCCCGGGACAGGGGGACCTACGAGCAGTACTTC; CDR3 protein: CASSSRDRGTYEQYF; CDR3 length: 15; D gene: TRBD1; J gene: TRBJ2-7; clone size: NA; V gene: TRBV6-6
CDR3 DNA: TGTGCCAGCAGTGGGAGCGGGGGCCCCTACAATGAGCAGTTCTTC; CDR3 protein: CASSGSGGPYNEQFF; CDR3 length: 15; D gene: TRBD2; J gene: TRBJ2-1; clone size: NA; V gene: TRBV2
CDR3 DNA: TGTGCCAGCAGCGTATCTGCTGGAAATCAGCCCCAGCATTTT; CDR3 protein: CASSVSAGNQPQHF; CDR3 length: 14; D gene: NA; J gene: TRBJ1-5; clone size: NA; V gene: TRBV9
CDR3 DNA: TGTGCCAGCAGGGACAGTGGCTACGAGCAGTACTTC; CDR3 protein: CASRDSGYEQYF; CDR3 length: 12; D gene: NA; J gene: TRBJ2-7; clone size: NA; V gene: TRBV6-1
CDR3 DNA: TGTGCCTGGAGTGTAAGCCGGAGTAGATCACCCCTCCACTTT; CDR3 protein: CAWSVSRSRSPLHF; CDR3 length: 14; D gene: NA; J gene: TRBJ1-6; clone size: NA; V gene: TRBV30
CDR3 DNA: TGTGCCAGCAGGCGGAGCGGGGGCCAAGAGACCCAGTACTTC; CDR3 protein: CASRRSGGQETQYF; CDR3 length: 14; D gene: TRBD2; J gene: TRBJ2-5; clone size: once; V gene: TRBV6-1
CDR3 DNA: TGTGCCATCGCCGACACAGGGGGCACCTACGAGCAGTACTTC; CDR3 protein: CAIADTGGTYEQYF; CDR3 length: 14; D gene: TRBD1; J gene: TRBJ2-7; clone size: NA; V gene: TRBV10-3
CDR3 DNA: TGTGCCAGCAGTTCTGGACAGGGGGGTACCGGGGAGCTGTTTTTT; CDR3 protein: CASSSGQGGTGELFF; CDR3 length: 15; D gene: TRBD1; J gene: TRBJ2-2; clone size: NA; V gene: TRBV27
CDR3 DNA: TGTGCCAGCAGCTTTACGGGGGCTCCCGAGCAGTACTTC; CDR3 protein: CASSFTGAPEQYF; CDR3 length: 13; D gene: NA; J gene: TRBJ2-7; clone size: few; V gene: TRBV7-6
CDR3 DNA: TGTGCCAGCAGCCCCCAGACAGGGGGAGCCTATGGCTACACCTTC; CDR3 protein: CASSPQTGGAYGYTF; CDR3 length: 15; D gene: TRBD1; J gene: TRBJ1-2; clone size: NA; V gene: TRBV7-2
CDR3 DNA: TGTGCCAGCAGTTATCGGCTCCTCTCCTCCTACGAGCAGTACTTC; CDR3 protein: CASSYRLLSSYEQYF; CDR3 length: 15; D gene: NA; J gene: TRBJ2-7; clone size: NA; V gene: TRBV6-5
CDR3 DNA: TGTGCCAGCAGTGGAAGCACGTCGAGGGAGACCCAGTACTTC; CDR3 protein: CASSGSTSRETQYF; CDR3 length: 14; D gene: NA; J gene: TRBJ2-5; clone size: NA; V gene: TRBV25-1
CDR3 DNA: TGTGCCAGCAGTTTAATAGCGGGGGGCACAGATACGCAGTATTTT; CDR3 protein: CASSLIAGGTDTQYF; CDR3 length: 15; D gene: TRBD2; J gene: TRBJ2-3; clone size: NA; V gene: TRBV6-5
CDR3 DNA: TGTGCCAGCAGCCGTAGCGGGGGCGGTGGAGATACGCAGTATTTT; CDR3 protein: CASSRSGGGGDTQYF; CDR3 length: 15; D gene: TRBD2; J gene: TRBJ2-3; clone size: NA; V gene: TRBV7-3
CDR3 DNA: TGTGCCAGCAGCCAAGATCGCGCGGTTTTCACTGGCGCAGATACGCAGTATTTT; CDR3 protein: CASSQDRAVFTGADTQYF; CDR3 length: 18; D gene: NA; J gene: TRBJ2-3; clone size: NA; V gene: TRBV14
CDR3 DNA: TGTGCCTGGAGTGTCCAGGGAATATTGACAGATACGCAGTATTTT; CDR3 protein: CAWSVQGILTDTQYF; CDR3 length: 15; D gene: NA; J gene: TRBJ2-3; clone size: NA; V gene: TRBV30
CDR3 DNA: TGTGCCAGCAGCCTTTTGCCGGGACTAGCGGCCACCTACAATGAGCAGTTCTTC; CDR3 protein: CASSLLPGLAATYNEQFF; CDR3 length: 18; D gene: TRBD2; J gene: TRBJ2-1; clone size: NA; V gene: TRBV7-8
CDR3 DNA: TGTGCCTGCAGGTCGGCAGGCAGCTCTGGAAACACCATATATTTT; CDR3 protein: CACRSAGSSGNTIYF; CDR3 length: 15; D gene: NA; J gene: TRBJ1-3; clone size: NA; V gene: TRBV30
CDR3 DNA: TGTGCCAGCAGTTCGACAGGGGAATCGGAAAAACTGTTTTTT; CDR3 protein: CASSSTGESEKLFF; CDR3 length: 14; D gene: TRBD1; J gene: TRBJ1-4; clone size: few; V gene: TRBV27
CDR3 DNA: TGCGCCAGCAGCTTGGTCATGGGACAGGGTCCCGATGGCTACACCTTC; CDR3 protein: CASSLVMGQGPDGYTF; CDR3 length: 16; D gene: TRBD1; J gene: TRBJ1-2; clone size: NA; V gene: TRBV5-1
CDR3 DNA: TGCGCCAGCAGCCAAGATAGCAGGGACCTCTACGAGCAGTACTTC; CDR3 protein: CASSQDSRDLYEQYF; CDR3 length: 15; D gene: NA; J gene: TRBJ2-7; clone size: NA; V gene: TRBV4-1
CDR3 DNA: TGTGCCAGCAGCTTGGGACAGGGAAAGGATGAGCAGTTCTTC; CDR3 protein: CASSLGQGKDEQFF; CDR3 length: 14; D gene: TRBD1; J gene: TRBJ2-1; clone size: once; V gene: TRBV5-4
CDR3 DNA: TGTGCCAGCAGCGAAGGGACGGCTGAAGCTTTCTTT; CDR3 protein: CASSEGTAEAFF; CDR3 length: 12; D gene: NA; J gene: TRBJ1-1; clone size: NA; V gene: TRBV6-5
CDR3 DNA: TGTGCCAGCAGTTATGAGGCGGAATCACCCCTCCACTTT; CDR3 protein: CASSYEAESPLHF; CDR3 length: 13; D gene: NA; J gene: TRBJ1-6; clone size: NA; V gene: TRBV6-5
CDR3 DNA: TGTGCCAGCCGGGACTTAAACACCGGGGAGCTGTTTTTT; CDR3 protein: CASRDLNTGELFF; CDR3 length: 13; D gene: NA; J gene: TRBJ2-2; clone size: NA; V gene: TRBV6-1
CDR3 DNA: TGTGCCAGCAGCTTATCGGGGACAGGCCTTTACGAGCAGTACTTC; CDR3 protein: CASSLSGTGLYEQYF; CDR3 length: 15; D gene: TRBD1; J gene: TRBJ2-7; clone size: NA; V gene: TRBV7-2
CDR3 DNA: TGTGCCATCACCACACAGGGCGTGAACACTGAAGCTTTCTTT; CDR3 protein: CAITTQGVNTEAFF; CDR3 length: 14; D gene: NA; J gene: TRBJ1-1; clone size: NA; V gene: TRBV10-3
CDR3 DNA: TGCGCCAGCAGCATCAACCCGGAGAAGAGCTCCTACGAGCAGTACTTC; CDR3 protein: CASSINPEKSSYEQYF; CDR3 length: 16; D gene: NA; J gene: TRBJ2-7; clone size: once; V gene: TRBV4-1
CDR3 DNA: TGTGCCAGCTCACCACTGTATTCGAACACTGAAGCTTTCTTT; CDR3 protein: CASSPLYSNTEAFF; CDR3 length: 14; D gene: NA; J gene: TRBJ1-1; clone size: NA; V gene: TRBV18
CDR3 DNA: TGTGCCAGCAGTGAAGTCGCCTACGAGCAGTACTTC; CDR3 protein: CASSEVAYEQYF; CDR3 length: 12; D gene: NA; J gene: TRBJ2-7; clone size: NA; V gene: TRBV6-1
CDR3 DNA: TGTGCCAGCAGCCAAGAGGGTAGCCGGGACAATGAGCAGTTCTTC; CDR3 protein: CASSQEGSRDNEQFF; CDR3 length: 15; D gene: NA; J gene: TRBJ2-1; clone size: NA; V gene: TRBV4-2
CDR3 DNA: TGCGCCAGCAGTGACCGAGGGGGCGTCGCTGAAGCTTTCTTT; CDR3 protein: CASSDRGGVAEAFF; CDR3 length: 14; D gene: TRBD1; J gene: TRBJ1-1; clone size: NA; V gene: TRBV10-2
CDR3 DNA: TGTGCCAGCAGCTACCAGACCTACGAGCAGTACTTC; CDR3 protein: CASSYQTYEQYF; CDR3 length: 12; D gene: NA; J gene: TRBJ2-7; clone size: NA; V gene: TRBV28
CDR3 DNA: TGTGCCAGCAGACCAAAGGGGATGACAGGGGGGAATAATCAGCCCCAGCATTTT; CDR3 protein: CASRPKGMTGGNNQPQHF; CDR3 length: 18; D gene: TRBD1; J gene: TRBJ1-5; clone size: NA; V gene: TRBV27
CDR3 DNA: TGCGCCAGCAGCCAAGGTCAAGGGAGAGATGGCTACACCTTC; CDR3 protein: CASSQGQGRDGYTF; CDR3 length: 14; D gene: NA; J gene: TRBJ1-2; clone size: NA; V gene: TRBV4-3
CDR3 DNA: TGTGCCAGCAGTTCCCAGCGGGGTCATTACAATGAGCAGTTCTTC; CDR3 protein: CASSSQRGHYNEQFF; CDR3 length: 15; D gene: TRBD2; J gene: TRBJ2-1; clone size: NA; V gene: TRBV6-5
CDR3 DNA: TGTGCCAGTGGGGAGGGACTCACCGGGGAGCTGTTTTTT; CDR3 protein: CASGEGLTGELFF; CDR3 length: 13; D gene: TRBD2; J gene: TRBJ2-2; clone size: NA; V gene: TRBV19
CDR3 DNA: TGCGCCAGCAGTGATGGGGGCAGGGACGGCACCCAGTACTTC; CDR3 protein: CASSDGGRDGTQYF; CDR3 length: 14; D gene: NA; J gene: TRBJ2-5; clone size: NA; V gene: TRBV10-1
CDR3 DNA: TGCGCCAGCAGTGGGACTTCGGGCACCGGGGAGCTGTTTTTT; CDR3 protein: CASSGTSGTGELFF; CDR3 length: 14; D gene: NA; J gene: TRBJ2-2; clone size: NA; V gene: TRBV5-1
CDR3 DNA: TGTGCCAGCATTTCAACCGAAGGAAGCTACACCTTC; CDR3 protein: CASISTEGSYTF; CDR3 length: 12; D gene: NA; J gene: TRBJ1-2; clone size: NA; V gene: TRBV6-5
CDR3 DNA: TGTGCCAGCAGCCGGGGACTTGGGGACTATGGCTACACCTTC; CDR3 protein: CASSRGLGDYGYTF; CDR3 length: 14; D gene: NA; J gene: TRBJ1-2; clone size: NA; V gene: TRBV11-2
CDR3 DNA: TGTGCCAGCAGTCACACTACAGGGGGAATACGGTTCTACGAGCAGTACTTC; CDR3 protein: CASSHTTGGIRFYEQYF; CDR3 length: 17; D gene: TRBD1; J gene: TRBJ2-7; clone size: NA; V gene: TRBV28
CDR3 DNA: TGTGCCAGCAGCTCCACAGGGTCAAACTACGAGCAGTACTTC; CDR3 protein: CASSSTGSNYEQYF; CDR3 length: 14; D gene: NA; J gene: TRBJ2-7; clone size: once; V gene: TRBV5-4
CDR3 DNA: TGTGCCAGCAGCTTAGACAGGGGCACCGGGGAGCTGTTTTTT; CDR3 protein: CASSLDRGTGELFF; CDR3 length: 14; D gene: TRBD1; J gene: TRBJ2-2; clone size: NA; V gene: TRBV7-2
CDR3 DNA: TGTGCCAGCAGCCGGAGTACCGCAGGGGGCAGGAATCAGCCCCAGCATTTT; CDR3 protein: CASSRSTAGGRNQPQHF; CDR3 length: 17; D gene: TRBD1; J gene: TRBJ1-5; clone size: NA; V gene: TRBV5-6
CDR3 DNA: TGTGCCAGCAGGCTTGGGACAGGTGTTGGCTACACCTTC; CDR3 protein: CASRLGTGVGYTF; CDR3 length: 13; D gene: TRBD1; J gene: TRBJ1-2; clone size: few; V gene: TRBV6-5